The present T cell receptor beta chain was sequenced within a study of a mutant IDH1 vaccine in newly diagnosed glioma. Findings of the study overall: Evidence of vaccine-induced immune responses was documented in about 93% of patients.

Described time point: week 5, during vaccination. Vaccination comprised doses that each held 300 ug of mutant IDH1 20-mer peptide, plus topical imiquimod. This clone occurred once. Its specificity is not known. Trimming took 4 bases from V and 6 from J, leaving 13 bases between them. CDR1 SGHRS and CDR2 YFSETQ come from the germline V gene. The CDR3 extends over 13 amino acids. Produced via immunoSEQ multiplex PCR; TCRdb's table is partial and in-frame only. The top ten clones hold less than 9.5% of a sample with roughly 28,000 clones, approximately 80% of them seen once. This receptor was identified in a man aged 40-49 years with glioma. Some clones in this sample may be carry-over from other donors' samples. J is TRBJ1-2 and V is TRBV5-1; TRBD1 is a possible D gene (5 bases). The specimen was PBMCs, collected from a glioma patient whose treatment included an IDH1 peptide vaccine. CDR3 sequence reads: CASSVWGGDGYTF. In DNA form, the CDR3 reads TGCGCCAGCAGCGTGTGGGGAGGGGATGGCTACACCTTC.